One sample yielded the 2 T cell receptor beta chains listed below, sequenced in a study of cytomegalovirus exposure and HLA in healthy donors. Vbeta (60) and Jbeta (13) primers were used in the PCR. The method was immunoSEQ multiplex PCR; TCRdb's version includes in-frame clones alone and lacks a portion of them. The data show some 46,000 clones, and the top ten clones hold about 1.8%. Material: PBMCs. The receptors were sampled from a young woman in good health and CMV-seronegative.

With regard to this clone: Compared with germline, one end of the junction differs, possibly owing to a read error. The genes are TRBV6-5 and TRBJ1-1; TRBD1 matches at 8 bases. The CDR3 is 15 amino acids. Germline V gene sequence: CDR1 MNHEY, CDR2 SVGAGI. CDR3 nucleotide sequence: TGTGCCAGCAGTTATCGCCCGGACAGGGACACTGAAGATTTCTTT. Amino acid sequence: CASSYRPDRDTEDFF.

The CDR3 spells CASSQEAGTGGTEAFF. DNA of the CDR3: TGCGCCAGCAGCCAAGAGGCCGGGACAGGGGGCACTGAAGCTTTCTTT. This chain joins TRBV4-3 and TRBJ1-1; TRBD1 agrees at 11 bases. Looked up from germline, CDR1 is LGHNA and CDR2 is YSLEER. The CDR3 covers 16 residues. V lost 0 bases to trimming and J lost 4 bases; unmatched junction nucleotides: 4.